One and the same sample provided the 27 T cell receptor beta chains below, sequenced in a study of blood T cell repertoires in COVID-19. TCRdb keeps only in-frame clones here, not all; method: immunoSEQ multiplex PCR. Of about 280,000 clones listed, around nine tenths were seen once; the top ten hold less than 15%. Specimen: peripheral blood. The receptors stem from a woman in her seventies with COVID-19, enrolled during active disease.

The chain couples TRBV9 to TRBJ2-3; TRBD2 agrees at 8 bases. This CDR3 has 17 residues. Germline V gives CDR1 SGDLS, CDR2 YYNGEE. J lost 3 bases, V lost 4 bases, and 13 bases had no gene match. CDR3 coding DNA: TGTGCCAGCAGCCCCTACGGGGCGGGGGGACGGACAGATACGCAGTATTTT. It yields the protein CASSPYGAGGRTDTQYF.

This clone was recorded only once. The rearrangement links TRBV27 to TRBJ2-7; a possible D gene is TRBD1 (6 bases). The V gene's germline CDR1 is MNHEY and CDR2 SMNVEV (reference sequence). The CDR3 totals 16 residues. V lost 6 bases and J 1 base, leaving 19 bases between the germline ends. CDR3 residues: CASSPRPGERSYEQYF. In nucleotides, the CDR3 is TGTGCCAGCAGCCCACGGCCAGGGGAGAGGTCCTACGAGCAGTACTTC.

V and J are TRBV4-1 and TRBJ2-3; TRBD2 matches 15 bases. Germline V gives CDR1 MGHRA, CDR2 YSYEKL. With 4 bases clipped from V and 2 bases from J, the junction kept 7 bases outside the gene matches. This CDR3 spans 18 amino acids. The CDR3 region is CASSLGLAGGSFTDTQYF. Written as DNA, the CDR3 is TGCGCCAGCAGCCTAGGACTAGCGGGGGGGTCCTTCACAGATACGCAGTATTTT.

There are a few counts of this clone. V gene TRBV27 combines with J gene TRBJ1-5; D might be TRBD1 (5 bases). CDR1 and CDR2 (germline): MNHEY, SMNVEV (reference sequence). The CDR3 length is 14 residues. Between the trimmed V and J ends, which lost 6 bases and 0 bases, there was a span of 9 bases. CDR3 loop: CASRTTASNQPQHF. CDR3 nucleotide sequence: TGTGCCAGCAGGACGACAGCTAGCAATCAGCCCCAGCATTTT.

The chain carries TRBV28 and TRBJ2-7, with TRBD1 identical over 9 bases. Germline V lookup: CDR1 MDHEN, CDR2 SYDVKM. The length of the CDR3 is 14 residues. The V gene end was trimmed by 6 bases and the J gene end by 5 bases; junction bases not matched to a gene: 8. This CDR3 reads CASRQQGAQDEQYF. The CDR3 DNA sequence: TGTGCCAGCAGGCAACAGGGGGCGCAAGACGAGCAGTACTTC.

CDR3 residues: CASSESSGNTIYF. The CDR3 nucleotides read TGTGCCAGCAGCGAGAGCTCTGGAAACACCATATATTTT. The chain couples TRBV12-3 or TRBV12-4 to TRBJ1-3; no firm D call. V gave up 6 bases and J gave up 0 bases, with 6 bases separating them. The CDR3 covers 13 residues.

The chain links TRBV5-1 to TRBJ2-7, with 10 bases lining up with TRBD1. CDR3 size: 15 residues. V lost 2 bases, J lost 4 bases, and 6 bases stayed unmatched. The germline V gene encodes CDR1 SGHRS and CDR2 YFSETQ. CDR3 DNA: TGCGCCAGCAGCTTCTCCGGGACAGGGGAGTACGAGCAGTACTTC. Protein sequence: CASSFSGTGEYEQYF.

This clone was recorded once. The V gene is TRBV2, the J gene TRBJ2-7, with D unresolved. Per germline, CDR1 SNHLY and CDR2 FYNNEI. This CDR3 is built from 12 residues. Trimming took 9 bases from V and 1 from J, leaving 10 bases between them. The CDR3 region has the DNA TGTGCCAGTTGTTTCGGTTCCTACGAGCAGTACTTC. As protein: CASCFGSYEQYF.

J is TRBJ1-6 and V is TRBV2; D ambiguous. In germline, CDR1 is SNHLY, CDR2 FYNNEI. This CDR3 has 13 residues. V was cut by 3 bases and J by 7 bases, with 7 bases left in between. The CDR3 bases are TGTGCCAGCAGTGACCTTATGAATTCACCCCTCCACTTT. The encoded protein is CASSDLMNSPLHF.

Turning to this clone: The same CDR3 is also encoded by other DNA sequences in this sample. The chain employs TRBV6-5 and TRBJ1-1; 10 positions agree with TRBD1. CDR3 length: 14 amino acids. CDR1 and CDR2 (germline): MNHEY, SVGAGI. V trimming: 4 bases; J trimming: 2 bases; junction bases outside the gene matches: 1. The CDR3 coding sequence is TGTGCCAGCAGTTCGACAGGGGGCAACACTGAAGCTTTCTTT. Its protein is CASSSTGGNTEAFF.

This rearrangement joins TRBV5-1 to TRBJ2-6; 9 bases line up with TRBD1. V shed 3 bases and J 0 bases; nucleotides not matched to a gene: 13. CDR1 SGHRS and CDR2 YFSETQ come from the germline V gene. The CDR3 spans 20 residues. The CDR3: CASSYSRDRVSTSGANVLTF. The CDR3, as DNA: TGCGCCAGCAGCTACTCTCGGGACAGGGTATCCACCTCTGGGGCCAACGTCCTGACTTTC.

V is TRBV7-2 and J is TRBJ2-3; 10 bases are shared with TRBD1. CDR1 and CDR2 from the germline V gene are SGHTA and FQGNSA. This CDR3 has 17 residues. The junction had 9 bases not matched to a gene; V was cut back by 3 bases and J by 3 bases. CDR3 bases: TGTGCCAGCAGCTTTCCTGACAGGGGGCGCAGTACAGATACGCAGTATTTT. The encoded protein is CASSFPDRGRSTDTQYF.

The chain uses TRBV18 and TRBJ1-5; TRBD1 agrees at 8 bases. The germline V gene encodes CDR1 KGHSH and CDR2 LQKENI. The V and J ends lost 5 bases and 2 bases, in that order; junction bases with no gene match: 11. The CDR3 is 17 residues long. The CDR3 nucleotides read TGTGCCAGCTCATCCCGGACAGGGCGCGAGGGCAATCAGCCCCAGCATTTT. This translates into CASSSRTGREGNQPQHF.

The rearrangement joins TRBV11-2 to TRBJ2-7; a possible D gene is TRBD2 (5 bases). CDR1 and CDR2 (germline): SGHAT, FQNNGV. Between the trimmed V and J ends, which lost 3 bases and 6 bases, there was a span of 9 bases. The CDR3 consists of 12 residues. This CDR3 is CASSFREREQYF. DNA for the CDR3: TGTGCCAGCAGCTTCCGGGAACGCGAGCAGTACTTC.

This clone was observed a single time. V and J are TRBV28 and TRBJ2-1; D perhaps matches TRBD2 (6 bases). Germline lookup yields CDR1 MDHEN and CDR2 SYDVKM. This CDR3 spans 11 amino acids. The V end was cut by 7 bases, the J end by 10 bases, with 11 bases between. CDR3: CASTREAEQFF. The CDR3 region has the DNA TGTGCCAGCACAAGGGAGGCGGAGCAGTTCTTC. The full variable domain, completed using reference TRBV28 and TRBJ2-1, is DVKVTQSSRYLVKRTGEKVFLECVQDMDHENMFWYRQDPGLGLRLIYFSYDVKMKEKGDIPEGYSVSREKKERFSLILESASTNQTSMYLCASTREAEQFFGPGTRLTVL.

The J gene is TRBJ2-2, the V gene TRBV12-3 or TRBV12-4; D is unresolved. This CDR3 contains 13 residues. Deletions cut 4 bases from V and 7 bases from J, with 10 bases between. CDR3 amino acids: CASSSQLIGELFF. The DNA for the CDR3 is TGTGCCAGCAGTTCACAGCTTATCGGGGAGCTGTTTTTT.

V is TRBV11-2 and J is TRBJ2-3; TRBD2 agrees at 8 bases. This CDR3 is built from 14 residues. The ends lost 5 bases at V and 5 bases at J; junction bases unmatched: 6. CDR1 is SGHAT, CDR2 FQNNGV, per germline. The CDR3 DNA sequence: TGTGCCAGCAGCATGGGTAGCGGGGTAGATACGCAGTATTTT. Protein product: CASSMGSGVDTQYF. Drawing the rest from reference TRBV11-2 and TRBJ2-3, the complete variable domain is EAGVAQSPRYKIIEKRQSVAFWCNPISGHATLYWYQQILGQGPKLLIQFQNNGVVDDSQLPKDRFSAERLKGVDSTLKIQPAKLEDSAVYLCASSMGSGVDTQYFGPGTRLTVL.

V gene TRBV6-2 or TRBV6-3 combines with J gene TRBJ2-3, with 8 bases aligning to TRBD2. The ends lost 0 bases at V and 3 bases at J; junction bases unmatched: 5. Germline V lookup: CDR1 MNHEY, CDR2 SVGEGT. This CDR3 has 16 residues. CDR3 in amino acids: CASSYSSRGATDTQYF. CDR3 nucleotides: TGTGCCAGCAGTTACTCGTCGCGGGGGGCGACAGATACGCAGTATTTT.

This chain links TRBV27 with TRBJ2-2; D is possibly TRBD2 (6 bases). This CDR3 contains 13 residues. With 3 bases removed from V and 6 bases from J, the gap between germline ends came to 8 bases. CDR1 MNHEY and CDR2 SMNVEV come from the germline V gene (reference sequence). CDR3 sequence reads: CASSFRDSGELFF. The CDR3 DNA follows: TGTGCCAGCAGTTTCAGGGACTCCGGGGAGCTGTTTTTT.

The V gene is TRBV19, the J gene TRBJ2-2; the match to TRBD1 covers 7 bases. This CDR3 is built from 16 residues. CDR1 and CDR2 (germline): LNHDA, SQIVND (reference sequence). Unmatched junction bases numbered 5, after V lost 4 bases and J lost 0 bases. CDR3 loop: CASSTFGQANTGELFF. CDR3 nucleotide sequence: TGTGCCAGTAGTACATTCGGACAGGCGAACACCGGGGAGCTGTTTTTT. The full variable domain, with the rest looked up from reference TRBV19 and TRBJ2-2, is DGGITQSPKYLFRKEGQNVTLSCEQNLNHDAMYWYRQDPGQGLRLIYYSQIVNDFQKGDIAEGYSVSREKKESFPLTVTSAQKNPTAFYLCASSTFGQANTGELFFGEGSRLTVL.

J is TRBJ2-2 and V is TRBV5-1, with D possibly being TRBD1 (5 bases). V was cut by 0 bases and J by 7 bases, with 13 bases left in between. CDR1 and CDR2 (germline): SGHRS, YFSETQ. This CDR3 contains 15 residues. CDR3 amino acids: CASSLAQGLVGELFF. The CDR3 DNA reads as TGCGCCAGCAGCTTGGCTCAGGGTCTGGTCGGGGAGCTGTTTTTT.

The chain recombines TRBV3-1 (or the pseudogene TRBV3-2) with TRBJ1-1; no reliable D call. The V end lost 2 bases, the J end lost 6 bases, and 13 bases lay between the germline ends. Per the germline V gene, CDR1 is LGHDT and CDR2 is YNNKEL (reference sequence). This CDR3 region has 14 residues. The DNA of the CDR3 is TGTGCCAGCAGCCAAACAGTAGGGAGTTCTGAAGCTTTCTTT. It codes for CASSQTVGSSEAFF.

In this sample, this clone turned up a few times. The chain is built from TRBV5-8 and TRBJ1-2; tentative D call: TRBD1 (6 bases). This CDR3 comprises 14 residues. In germline, CDR1 is SGHTS, CDR2 YDEGEE. The V and J ends lost 4 bases and 8 bases respectively, with 18 bases between them. The CDR3 is CASSPPSGGWGYTF. DNA for the CDR3: TGTGCCAGCAGCCCCCCTAGTGGGGGCTGGGGCTACACCTTC.

In this sample, this clone turned up once. V is TRBV4-1 and J is TRBJ2-7, with 9 bases matching TRBD1. CDR1 is MGHRA, CDR2 YSYEKL, per germline. The trim removed 1 base at V and 6 bases at J, leaving 13 bases unmatched. This CDR3 spans 17 amino acids. For the CDR3, the DNA is TGCGCCAGCAGCCAAGGAAGATTAGGGGACAGGGTCTCCGAGCAGTACTTC. Amino acid sequence: CASSQGRLGDRVSEQYF.

This clone was counted a single time. CDR3 DNA: TGTGCCAGCTTACCGCGGGGGGGCCAATACAATGAGCAGTTCTTC. Protein sequence: CASLPRGGQYNEQFF. The chain uses TRBV2 and TRBJ2-1; 9 nucleotides agree with TRBD2. The CDR3 is 15 amino acids. Germline CDR1 SNHLY, CDR2 FYNNEI. The V segment lost 8 bases and the J segment 4 bases; nucleotides outside the gene matches: 9. Variable domain in full (rest from reference TRBV2 and TRBJ2-1): EPEVTQTPSHQVTQMGQEVILRCVPISNHLYFYWYRQILGQKVEFLVSFYNNEISEKSEIFDDQFSVERPDGSNFTLKIRSTKLEDSAMYFCASLPRGGQYNEQFFGPGTRLTVL.

The gene calls are TRBV5-1 and TRBJ2-1; no definite D call. Between the trimmed V and J ends, which lost 0 bases and 3 bases, there was a span of 10 bases. In germline, CDR1 is SGHRS, CDR2 YFSETQ. The CDR3 has 15 residues. CDR3: CASSLGQANYNEQFF. The DNA of the CDR3 is TGCGCCAGCAGCTTGGGGCAGGCGAACTACAATGAGCAGTTCTTC.

This sequence joins TRBV11-2 and TRBJ2-7; 8 bases are shared with TRBD1. The germline V gene encodes CDR1 SGHAT and CDR2 FQNNGV. There are 14 residues in the CDR3. V gave up 4 bases and J gave up 3 bases; unmatched junction bases: 5. CDR3 coding DNA: TGTGCCAGCAGCTCTCAACAGGGGGGCTACGAGCAGTACTTC. As protein: CASSSQQGGYEQYF.